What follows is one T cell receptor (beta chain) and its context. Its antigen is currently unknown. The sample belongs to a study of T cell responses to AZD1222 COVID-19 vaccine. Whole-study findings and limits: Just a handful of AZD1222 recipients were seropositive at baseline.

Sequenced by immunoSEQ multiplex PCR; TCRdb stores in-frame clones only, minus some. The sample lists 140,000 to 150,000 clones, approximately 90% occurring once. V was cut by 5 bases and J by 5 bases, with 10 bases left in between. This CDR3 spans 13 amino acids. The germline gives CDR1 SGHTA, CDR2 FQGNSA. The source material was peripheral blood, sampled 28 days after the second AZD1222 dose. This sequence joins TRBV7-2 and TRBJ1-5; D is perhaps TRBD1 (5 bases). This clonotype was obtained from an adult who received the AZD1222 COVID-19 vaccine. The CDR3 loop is CASSPSRDQPQHF. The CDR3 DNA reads TGTGCCAGCAGCCCCTCCAGGGATCAGCCCCAGCATTTT.